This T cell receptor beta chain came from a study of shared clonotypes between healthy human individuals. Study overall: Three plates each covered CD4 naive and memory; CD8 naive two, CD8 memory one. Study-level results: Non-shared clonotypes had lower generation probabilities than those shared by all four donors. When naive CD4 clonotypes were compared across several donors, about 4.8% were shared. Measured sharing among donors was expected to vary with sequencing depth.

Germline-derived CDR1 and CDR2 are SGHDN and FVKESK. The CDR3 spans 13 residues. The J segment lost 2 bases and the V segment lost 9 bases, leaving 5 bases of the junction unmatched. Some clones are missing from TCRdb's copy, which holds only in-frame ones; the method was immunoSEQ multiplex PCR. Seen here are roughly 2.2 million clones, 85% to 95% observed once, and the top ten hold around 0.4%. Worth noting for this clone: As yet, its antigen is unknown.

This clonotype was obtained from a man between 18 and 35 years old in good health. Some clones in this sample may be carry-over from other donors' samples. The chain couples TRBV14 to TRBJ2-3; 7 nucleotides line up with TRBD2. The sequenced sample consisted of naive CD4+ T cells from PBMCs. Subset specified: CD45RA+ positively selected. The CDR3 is CASGREFTDTQYF. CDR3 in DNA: TGTGCCAGTGGGCGGGAGTTCACAGATACGCAGTATTTT.